This TCR beta chain originates from a study of T cell repertoires in cytomegalovirus infection. The CDR3 runs to 14 residues. CDR1 ENHRY and CDR2 SYGVKD come from the germline V gene. V lost 3 bases and J 6 bases, leaving 14 bases between the germline ends. MiXCR was run by TCRdb on the reads, yielding one entry per CDR3 protein. The sample has 46,000 or so distinct CDR3 sequences, 20% to 25% seen once. Remarks on this clonotype: Its specificity is not known.

The V and J genes are TRBV10-3 and TRBJ1-2; a possible D gene is TRBD1 (5 bases). This receptor was identified in a human donor in good health (CMV status not recorded). Some clones in this sample may be carry-over from other donors' samples. Sequenced input: PBMCs, sequenced either directly or after in vitro stimulation (not recorded which). CDR3 sequence: CAISDPTAFNGYTF. In DNA form, the CDR3 reads TGTGCCATCAGTGACCCGACAGCGTTCAATGGCTACACCTTC.